This T cell receptor (beta chain) was captured in a study of STAT3 mutations in large granular lymphocyte leukemia. Study-wide results and caveats: In T-cell large granular lymphocyte leukemia, about half of patients showed multiple immunodominant subclonotypes. In about 30% of the 18 patients, new TCR clonotypes emerged after therapy.

Assay used: immunoSEQ multiplex PCR; TCRdb lists only in-frame clones, some missing. This sample has about 34,000 clones, with about 90% found just once. V shed 2 bases and J shed 5 bases, with 9 bases lying between them. The CDR3 covers 13 residues. Germline assignment: CDR1 MNHNY and CDR2 SVGAGI (reference sequence). Remarks on this clone: Its antigen remains unknown.

V gene TRBV6-6 combines with J gene TRBJ1-1; maybe TRBD1 (6 bases). This clonotype originated in a man between 60 and 70 years old with T-cell large granular lymphocyte leukemia. Some clones in this sample may be carry-over from other donors' samples. The sample taken for sequencing was peripheral blood mononuclear cells. This CDR3 is CASSYQGKTEAFF. In nucleotides, the CDR3 is TGTGCCAGCAGTTACCAGGGGAAGACTGAAGCTTTCTTT.